Following are 8 T cell receptor beta chains from one sample sequenced in a study of CXCR3-negative and CXCR3-positive naive CD8 T cells. Study outcomes and limitations: Relative to CXCR3-negative naive cells, CXCR3-positive naive cells had more hydrophobic TRB CDR3s.

These receptors' antigens are unknown. Via 5' RACE with UMI labels, TRB cDNA libraries were prepared. Each CDR3 protein gets one entry in TCRdb, which reprocessed the 5' RACE reads and gives no DNA. Its table records approximately 100,000 distinct CDR3 sequences. Sequenced material: naive CXCR3+ CD8+ T cells from blood. Subset given: CD45RO-CCR7+CD27+CD95- naive CD8+ T cells expressing CXCR3 (TNR3+). The receptor set was obtained from a human donor in good health. Some clones in this sample may be carry-over from other donors' samples.

The chain uses TRBV7-9 and TRBJ2-7. CDR3 length: 12 amino acids. Germline CDR1 is SEHNR and CDR2 is FQNEAQ (reference sequence). The CDR3: CASSLGYYEQYF. The entire variable domain, with the rest obtained from reference TRBV7-9 and TRBJ2-7, is as follows: DTGVSQNPRHKITKRGQNVTFRCDPISEHNRLYWYRQTLGQGPEFLTYFQNEAQLEKSRLLSDRFSAERPKGSFSTLEIQRTEQGDSAMYLCASSLGYYEQYFGPGTRLTVT.

This chain links TRBV5-1 with TRBJ1-1; TCRdb's D call, TRBD1, is unchecked because there is no DNA. Germline lookup yields CDR1 SGHRS and CDR2 YFSETQ. The CDR3 covers 14 residues. CDR3 sequence reads: CASSLGGVGTEAFF.

V is TRBV28 and J is TRBJ2-3; TCRdb's D gene call, TRBD2, goes unchecked for lack of DNA. CDR1 is MDHEN, CDR2 SYDVKM, per germline. The CDR3 is made up of 15 amino acids. CDR3 region: CASSPSVGPTDTQYF.

The chain carries TRBV7-9 and TRBJ2-1; TCRdb's D call, TRBD2, is unchecked because there is no DNA. The germline gives CDR1 SEHNR, CDR2 FQNEAQ (reference sequence). The CDR3 contains 16 residues. The CDR3 spells CASDTNPGLAGSEQFF.

The J gene is TRBJ2-7, the V gene TRBV7-3; TCRdb calls TRBD1, which cannot be checked without DNA. This CDR3 contains 13 residues. From germline, CDR1 is SGHTA and CDR2 FQGTGA. CDR3 residues: CASSAGQGAEKYF.

V usage is TRBV7-6 and J usage is TRBJ2-2; TCRdb designates TRBD2, a call that cannot be tested without DNA. This CDR3 has 14 amino acids. Per the germline V gene, CDR1 is SGHVS and CDR2 is FNYEAQ. CDR3 sequence reads: CASSRLAGAGELFF.

The chain recombines TRBV7-9 with TRBJ2-5; TCRdb's D gene call, TRBD2, goes unchecked for lack of DNA. This CDR3 is built from 15 residues. Germline-derived CDR1 and CDR2 are SEHNR and FQNEAQ (reference sequence). CDR3 sequence: CASSPYTGTKETQYF.

J is TRBJ2-7 and V is TRBV13. This CDR3 region has 12 residues. Per the germline V gene, CDR1 is PRHDT and CDR2 is FYEKMQ (reference sequence). CDR3: CASSFAGYEQYF.